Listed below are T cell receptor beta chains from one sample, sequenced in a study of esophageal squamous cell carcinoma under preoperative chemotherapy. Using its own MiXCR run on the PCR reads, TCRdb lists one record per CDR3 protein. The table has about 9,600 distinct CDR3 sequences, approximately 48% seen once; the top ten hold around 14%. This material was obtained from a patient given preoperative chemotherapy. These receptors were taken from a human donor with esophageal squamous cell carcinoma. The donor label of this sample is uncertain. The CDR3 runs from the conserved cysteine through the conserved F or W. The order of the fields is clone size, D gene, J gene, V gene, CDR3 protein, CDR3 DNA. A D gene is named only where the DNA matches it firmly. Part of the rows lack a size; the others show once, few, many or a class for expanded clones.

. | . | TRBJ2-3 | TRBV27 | CASSLGAGERDTQYF | TGTGCCAGCAGTTTAGGGGCAGGGGAGAGAGATACGCAGTATTTT
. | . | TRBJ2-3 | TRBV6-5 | CASSYARLGGGDQETQYF | TGTGCCAGCAGTTACGCGCGACTAGGGGGAGGGGACCAAGAGACGCAGTACTTT
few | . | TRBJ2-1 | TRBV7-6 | CASSLDAPSSYNEQFF | TGTGCCAGCAGCTTGGATGCTCCCAGCTCCTACAATGAGCAGTTCTTC
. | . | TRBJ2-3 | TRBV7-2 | CASGGTGGRGTDTQYF | TGTGCCAGCGGGGGGACTGGGGGCCGTGGCACAGATACGCAGTATTTT
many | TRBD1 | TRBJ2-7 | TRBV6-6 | CASSSRGGRIFYEQYF | TGTGCCAGCAGTTCGAGAGGGGGCCGAATCTTCTACGAGCAGTACTTC
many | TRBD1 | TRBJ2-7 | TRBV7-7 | CASAPGQGGREQYF | TGTGCTAGCGCGCCGGGACAGGGTGGGCGCGAGCAGTACTTC
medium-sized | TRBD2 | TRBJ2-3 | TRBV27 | CASSFGLAGTDTQYF | TGTGCCAGCAGTTTTGGACTAGCGGGCACAGATACGCAGTATTTT
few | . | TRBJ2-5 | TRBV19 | CASSTWTKETQYF | TGTGCCAGTAGTACCTGGACCAAAGAGACCCAGTACTTC
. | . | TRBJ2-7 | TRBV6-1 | CAGRELCNKNTQYF | TGTGCCGGCAGGGAGCTGTGCAACAAAAATACGCAGTACTTC
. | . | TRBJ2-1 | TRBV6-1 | CASSATTATYNEQFF | TGTGCCAGCAGTGCAACGACAGCAACTTACAATGAGCAGTTCTTC